This TCR beta chain came from a study of regulatory T cells in long-lasting Graves disease (dated by TCRdb to the early 2020s). Some background on the complete study: In the newly diagnosed Graves' disease group, patients had been taking antithyroid drugs for less than 3 months. Persistent Graves' disease patients were compared with newly diagnosed Graves' disease patients by peripheral blood TCR sequencing and RNA sequencing. The study took place in China and was registered as a clinical trial. A total of 35 or so samples underwent TCR sequencing: about 13 from persistent and some 20 from newly diagnosed Graves' disease patients.

The germline V end is reduced by 6 bases and the J end by 9 bases; junction bases left unmatched: 26. The CDR3 covers 19 residues, taking in both the cysteine and the phenylalanine. Only CDR3 DNA is held: 57 bases, read in frame from base 1. As encoded in the germline V gene, CDR1 is MDHEN while CDR2 is SYDVKM. Preparation of the library involved multiplex PCR. These reads were obtained on an Illumina HiSeq 4000. iRepertoire HTBI primers and Arm-PCR amplification of CDR3 regions were used to construct TCR beta libraries. Before sequencing, the PCR products went through gel purification. On the authors' methods: Across samples, around 58 TRBV and 13 to 15 TRBJ segments were identified and used for gene usage analysis of CDR3 amino acid clonotypes. Filtered high-quality paired reads were merged into contigs using COPE and FqMerger. Contigs were aligned with BLAST to IMGT TRBV, TRBD and TRBJ reference genes, and CDR3 was defined per IMGT. Clonotypes above 0.1% frequency were classified as highly expanded clones. Shannon entropy served as the measure of repertoire diversity, while the Gini coefficient captured V-J evenness. Public clonotypes were defined as clonotypes shared by more than one individual. TCRdb applied fastp at Q25 and MiXCR to the public reads, then kept only in-frame beta chains. Rows matching on CDR3 protein sequence are summarized as one entry with the most common DNA and genes. TCRdb, rather than the study authors, made the V and J calls. The sample table shows approximately 350,000 distinct CDR3 sequences, and approximately 12% are seen once. The top ten hold under 20% of the sample.

Concerning this clonotype: The specificity of this receptor is unknown. No base quality information exists; no much larger clone differs at one position.

Summary of the overall study and its limitations: The study examined only peripheral blood because the primary lesion, thyroid tissue, could not be accessed. Persistent Graves' disease patients showed lower TCR Shannon entropy and fewer highly expanded clones than newly diagnosed patients, suggesting clonal expansion. Persistent patients shared more public clonotypes among themselves (fewer than 3,000) than newly diagnosed patients did (approximately 970). The authors acknowledged the small sample size as a limitation that may reduce accuracy. Sequencing and analysis were restricted to the TCR beta chain. TRBV28, TRBJ1-2 and TRBJ2-5 were preferentially used in persistent disease, while TRBV20-1 and TRBJ2-1 were favored in newly diagnosed disease.

Taken with the paper, the label for time point translates to: newly diagnosed GD, antithyroid drugs for less than 3 months. RNA was extracted from PBMCs in TRIzol for both TCR sequencing and RNA sequencing. The diagnosis of Graves' disease was made according to American Thyroid Association guidelines. Patients were recruited from an endocrinology department in Xi'an, China. From each patient, 8 to 10 milliliters of peripheral blood was collected into an EDTA anticoagulant tube. Ficoll Paque Plus density gradient separation was used to isolate PBMCs, and no additional T cell sorting was done. An Agilent 2100 Bioanalyzer and agarose gel were used to assess RNA quality, and a NanoDrop 2000 was used to measure RNA concentration. These same records also appear under a second study, on T cells in Graves' hyperthyroidism and ophthalmopathy. As the second paper documents: Stable Graves' hyperthyroidism was defined as the absence of progression to ophthalmopathy over 18 months of follow-up. Hyperthyroidism patients were newly diagnosed, had a disease duration of under 2 months, and were aged 18 to 65 years. Any patient with an uncontrolled infection, another autoimmune disease, pregnancy or lactation was excluded. Diagnoses were based on clinical symptoms, serum thyroxine and TRAb, thyroid ultrasound and orbital computed tomography. The first round of RT-PCR for the TCR CDR3 was performed with the HTBI primer set and the Qiagen OneStep RT-PCR kit. Blood samples also contained most of the expanded thyroid clonotypes (frequency above 0.001), which suggests that blood repertoires may reflect thyroid immune responses. Ophthalmopathy was separated from stable hyperthyroidism by a 13 V-J signature model, with approximately 90% sensitivity and approximately 81% specificity obtained in cross-validation and 80%/75% obtained in testing. In validation, the model predicted progression to ophthalmopathy a median of roughly 6.1 months before onset, with 65% to 71% sensitivity and about 72% specificity. To identify TCR V-J signatures that set the groups apart, the researchers used a discovery cohort of about a hundred patients, made up of 40 to 45 with Graves' ophthalmopathy and about 60 with stable Graves' hyperthyroidism. An independent validation cohort of 18 to 20 hyperthyroidism patients and about 16 patients who later progressed to ophthalmopathy tested prospective prediction of ophthalmopathy. For training and testing, the 100 or so patients in the discovery cohort were randomly divided in a 7:3 ratio. In roughly six Graves' hyperthyroidism patients, the study also compared T-cell repertoires from thyroid tissue with T-cell repertoires from blood. Once sampling was done, hyperthyroidism patients were given methimazole at a starting dose of 30 mg daily, whereas ophthalmopathy patients were given high-dose intravenous methylprednisolone. Libraries were constructed in a second round of multiplex PCR, after which size selection and purification were performed. Sequencing of the libraries was done on an Illumina HiSeq2000 using paired-end 100 bp reads. SOAPnuke was used to process the raw data, removing reads that contained adapters or uncalled bases, had a mean Phred below 15, or lacked an exact match to the constant primer or identifier. COPE v1.2.5 was used to merge the high-quality paired reads, and each unique nucleotide sequence was defined as a clonotype. MiTCR v1.1 was used to align clonotypes to the IMGT TRBV, TRBD and TRBJ reference segments. Analysis was restricted to V-J combinations with a frequency above 0.0001, which covered 99.2% of repertoires. The TCS score was defined as F50 (clonal expansion) divided by E x V (chaos), with BLOSUM62-based TCRdist calculated between CDR3 peptides within each V-J. Welch's t-statistics and random forest reduced roughly 530 V-J features to 13, which were used in a naive Bayes classifier (R e1071). Sample size was not statistically predetermined, and investigators were not blinded to group allocation. The paper describes TCR Vbeta CDR3 sequencing of around 130 peripheral blood samples, made up of 43 ophthalmopathy patients, 70 to 75 hyperthyroidism patients and roughly 17 progressor patients.

This receptor was taken from a young woman with Graves disease. Donor details come from another sample of the same person, matched by shared clones. The specimen was peripheral blood mononuclear cells (PBMCs), collected at new diagnosis, from a patient treated with antithyroid drugs. This chain joins TRBV28 to TRBJ2-1; the junction holds 7 bases that match TRBD2. This receptor carries the CDR3 CASSFHLVGSAGAWSEQFF. The sequenced DNA is TGTGCCAGCAGCTTTCATCTTGTAGGATCGGCGGGAGCTTGGAGTGAGCAGTTCTTC.